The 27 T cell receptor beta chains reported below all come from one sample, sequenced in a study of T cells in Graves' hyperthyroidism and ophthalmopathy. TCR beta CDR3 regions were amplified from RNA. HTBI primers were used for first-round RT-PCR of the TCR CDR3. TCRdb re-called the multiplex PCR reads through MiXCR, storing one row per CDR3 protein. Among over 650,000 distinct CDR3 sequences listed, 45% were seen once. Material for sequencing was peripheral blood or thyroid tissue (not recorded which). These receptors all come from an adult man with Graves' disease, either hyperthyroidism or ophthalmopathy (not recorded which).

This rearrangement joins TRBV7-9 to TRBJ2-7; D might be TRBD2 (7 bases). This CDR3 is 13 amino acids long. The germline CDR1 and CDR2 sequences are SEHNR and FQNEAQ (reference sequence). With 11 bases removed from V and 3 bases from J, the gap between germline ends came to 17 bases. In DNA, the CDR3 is TGTGCCTGGAGTGCGGGGGCTATCTACGAGCAGTACTTC. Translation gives CAWSAGAIYEQYF.

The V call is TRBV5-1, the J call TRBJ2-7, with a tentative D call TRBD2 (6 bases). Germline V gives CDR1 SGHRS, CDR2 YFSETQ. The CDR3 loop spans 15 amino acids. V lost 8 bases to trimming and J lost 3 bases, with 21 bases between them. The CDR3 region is CASSPGGTSIYEQYF. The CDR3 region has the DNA TGCGCCAGTAGCCCCGGGGGAACTTCCATCTACGAGCAGTACTTC.

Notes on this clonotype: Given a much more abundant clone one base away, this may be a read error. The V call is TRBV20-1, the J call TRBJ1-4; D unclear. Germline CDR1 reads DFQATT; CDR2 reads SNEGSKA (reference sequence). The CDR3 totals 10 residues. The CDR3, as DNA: TGCAGTGCTATAGGAGGAAAACTGTCTTTT. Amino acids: CSAIGGKLSF.

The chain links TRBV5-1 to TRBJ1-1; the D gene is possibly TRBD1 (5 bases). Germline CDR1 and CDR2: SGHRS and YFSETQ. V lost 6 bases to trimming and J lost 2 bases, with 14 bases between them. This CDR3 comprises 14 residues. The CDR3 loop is CASNPRAGNTEAFF. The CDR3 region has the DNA TGCGCCAGCAACCCCAGGGCGGGCAACACTGAAGCTTTCTTT.

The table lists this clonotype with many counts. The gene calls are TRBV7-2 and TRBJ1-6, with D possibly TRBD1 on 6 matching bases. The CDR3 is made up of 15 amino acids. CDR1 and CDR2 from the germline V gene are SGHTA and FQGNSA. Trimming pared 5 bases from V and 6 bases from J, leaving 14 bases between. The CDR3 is CASSPRQVPNSPLHF. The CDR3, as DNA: TGTGCCAGCAGCCCGAGACAGGTCCCTAATTCACCCCTCCACTTT.

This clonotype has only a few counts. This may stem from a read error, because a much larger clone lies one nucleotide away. The CDR3: CASSATANTEAFF. The CDR3 bases are TGTGCCAGCAGCGCGACAGCGAACACTGAAGCTTTCTTT. The chain employs TRBV9 and TRBJ1-1; possible D gene TRBD1, 5 bases. This CDR3 is built from 13 residues. The V gene's germline CDR1 is SGDLS and CDR2 YYNGEE. The V end was cut by 3 bases, the J end by 1 base, with 7 bases between. The full variable domain, its missing parts supplied by reference TRBV9 and TRBJ1-1, is DSGVTQTPKHLITATGQRVTLRCSPRSGDLSVYWYQQSLDQGLQFLIQYYNGEERAKGNILERFSAQQFPDLHSELNLSSLELGDSALYFCASSATANTEAFFGQGTRLTVV.

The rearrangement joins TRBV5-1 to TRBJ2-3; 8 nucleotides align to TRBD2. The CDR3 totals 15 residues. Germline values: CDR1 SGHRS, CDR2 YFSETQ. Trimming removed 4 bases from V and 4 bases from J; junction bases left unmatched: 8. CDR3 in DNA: TGCGCCAGCAGCCTGGAGATCGGGAGGGCAGATACGCAGTATTTT. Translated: CASSLEIGRADTQYF.

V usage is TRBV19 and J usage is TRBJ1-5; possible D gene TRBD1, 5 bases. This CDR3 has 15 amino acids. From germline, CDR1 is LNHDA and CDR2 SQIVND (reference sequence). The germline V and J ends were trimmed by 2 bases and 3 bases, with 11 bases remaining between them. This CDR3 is CASSITGRNNQPQHF. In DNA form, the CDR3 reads TGTGCCAGTAGTATAACGGGACGGAACAATCAGCCCCAGCATTTT.

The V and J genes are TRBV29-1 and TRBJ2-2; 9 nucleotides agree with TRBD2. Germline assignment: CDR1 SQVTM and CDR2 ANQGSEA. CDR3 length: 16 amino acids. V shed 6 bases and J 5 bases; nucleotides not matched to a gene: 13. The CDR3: CSVRGSGSTGTGELFF. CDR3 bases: TGCAGCGTCCGAGGTAGCGGGAGCACGGGTACCGGGGAGCTGTTTTTT.

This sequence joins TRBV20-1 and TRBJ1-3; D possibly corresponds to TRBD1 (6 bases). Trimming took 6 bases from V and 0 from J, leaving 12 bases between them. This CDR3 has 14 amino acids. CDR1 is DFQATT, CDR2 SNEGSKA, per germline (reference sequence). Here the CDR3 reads CSARDINSGNTIYF. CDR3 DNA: TGCAGTGCCCGGGACATCAACTCTGGAAACACCATATATTTT.

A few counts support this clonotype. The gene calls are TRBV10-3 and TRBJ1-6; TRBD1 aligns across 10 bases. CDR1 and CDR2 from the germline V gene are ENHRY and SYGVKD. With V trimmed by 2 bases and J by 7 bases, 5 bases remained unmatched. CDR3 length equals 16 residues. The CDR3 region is CAISEPRTGGNSPLHF. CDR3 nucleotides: TGTGCCATCAGTGAGCCCCGGACAGGGGGGAATTCACCCCTCCACTTT.

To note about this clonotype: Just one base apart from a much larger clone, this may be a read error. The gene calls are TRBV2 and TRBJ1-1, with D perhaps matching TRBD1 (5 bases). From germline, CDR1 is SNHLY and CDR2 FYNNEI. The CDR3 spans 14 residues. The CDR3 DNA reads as TGTGCCGGCAGTGCCCAGGGAGCGAACACTGAAGCTTTCTTT. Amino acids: CAGSAQGANTEAFF. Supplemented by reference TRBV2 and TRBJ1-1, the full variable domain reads EPEVTQTPSHQVTQMGQEVILRCVPISNHLYFYWYRQILGQKVEFLVSFYNNEISEKSEIFDDQFSVERPDGSNFTLKIRSTKLEDSAMYFCAGSAQGANTEAFFGQGTRLTVV.

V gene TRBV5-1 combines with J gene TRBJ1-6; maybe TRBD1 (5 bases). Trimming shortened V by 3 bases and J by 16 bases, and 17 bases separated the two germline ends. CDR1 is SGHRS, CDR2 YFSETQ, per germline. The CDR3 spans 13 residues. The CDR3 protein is CASSSPRGRDLHF. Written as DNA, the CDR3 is TGCGCCAGCAGCTCCCCTAGGGGCAGGGATCTCCACTTT. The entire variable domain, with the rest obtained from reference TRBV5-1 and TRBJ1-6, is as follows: KAGVTQTPRYLIKTRGQQVTLSCSPISGHRSVSWYQQTPGQGLQFLFEYFSETQRNKGNFPGRFSGRQFSNSRSEMNVSTLELGDSALYLCASSSPRGRDLHFGNGTRLTVT.

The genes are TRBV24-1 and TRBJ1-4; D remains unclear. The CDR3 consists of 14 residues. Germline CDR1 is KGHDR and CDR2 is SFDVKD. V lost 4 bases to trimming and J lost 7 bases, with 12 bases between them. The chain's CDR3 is CATSETHGSEKLFF. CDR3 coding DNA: TGTGCCACCAGTGAGACACATGGGAGTGAAAAACTGTTTTTT.

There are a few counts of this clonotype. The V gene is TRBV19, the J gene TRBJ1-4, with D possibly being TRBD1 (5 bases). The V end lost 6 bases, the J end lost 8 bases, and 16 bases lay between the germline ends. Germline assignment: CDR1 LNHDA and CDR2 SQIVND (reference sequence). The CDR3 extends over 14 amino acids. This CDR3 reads CASRFLGPEEKLFF. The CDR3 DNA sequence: TGTGCCAGTAGGTTTCTGGGACCTGAAGAAAAACTGTTTTTT.

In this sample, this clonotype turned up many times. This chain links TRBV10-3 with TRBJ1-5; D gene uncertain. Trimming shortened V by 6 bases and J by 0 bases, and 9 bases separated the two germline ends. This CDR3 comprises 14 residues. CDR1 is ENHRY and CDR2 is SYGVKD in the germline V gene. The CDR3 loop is CAISPLSSNQPQHF. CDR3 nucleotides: TGTGCCATCAGCCCCCTAAGTAGCAATCAGCCCCAGCATTTT.

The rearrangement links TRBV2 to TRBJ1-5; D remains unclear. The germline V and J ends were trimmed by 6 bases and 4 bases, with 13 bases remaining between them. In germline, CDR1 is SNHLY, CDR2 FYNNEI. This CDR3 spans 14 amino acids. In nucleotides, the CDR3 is TGTGCCAGCAGGTCGATCGGCCGTAATCAGCCCCAGCATTTT. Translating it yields CASRSIGRNQPQHF.

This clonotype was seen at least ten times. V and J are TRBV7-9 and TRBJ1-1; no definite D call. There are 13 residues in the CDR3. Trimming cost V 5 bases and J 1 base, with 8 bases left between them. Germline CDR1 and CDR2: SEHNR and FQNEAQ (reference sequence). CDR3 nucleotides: TGTGCCAGCAGCCCACCGGGGAACACTGAAGCTTTCTTT. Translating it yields CASSPPGNTEAFF.

CDR3 coding DNA: TGCGCCAGCAGCTTGGTACCAGGGGGCGGGTCCTACGAGCAGTACTTC. This codes for CASSLVPGGGSYEQYF. The chain recombines TRBV5-1 with TRBJ2-7; 8 bases match TRBD1. Germline V lookup: CDR1 SGHRS, CDR2 YFSETQ. The CDR3 length is 16 residues. The V and J ends lost 0 bases and 1 base, in that order; junction bases with no gene match: 6.

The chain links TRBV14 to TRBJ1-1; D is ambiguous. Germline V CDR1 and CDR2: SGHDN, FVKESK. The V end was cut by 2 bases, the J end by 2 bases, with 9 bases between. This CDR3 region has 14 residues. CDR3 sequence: CASSQSTYNTEAFF. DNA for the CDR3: TGTGCCAGCAGCCAATCGACGTACAACACTGAAGCTTTCTTT.

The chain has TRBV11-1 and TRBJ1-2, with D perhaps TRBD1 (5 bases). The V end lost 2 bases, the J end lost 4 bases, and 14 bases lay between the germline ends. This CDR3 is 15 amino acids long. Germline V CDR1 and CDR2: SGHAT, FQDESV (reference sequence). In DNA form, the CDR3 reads TGTGCCAGCAGCTTAACTTCAGGGACCTCCTATGGCTACACCTTC. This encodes CASSLTSGTSYGYTF.

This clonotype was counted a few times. The DNA for the CDR3 is TGTGCCAGCCAGGGGGTGAATTCACCCCTCCACTTT. This codes for CASQGVNSPLHF. This rearrangement joins TRBV12-3 or TRBV12-4 to TRBJ1-6; 7 nucleotides agree with TRBD1. Trimming at V came to 8 bases and at J to 7 bases, leaving 2 bases not matched to a gene. This CDR3 region has 12 residues.

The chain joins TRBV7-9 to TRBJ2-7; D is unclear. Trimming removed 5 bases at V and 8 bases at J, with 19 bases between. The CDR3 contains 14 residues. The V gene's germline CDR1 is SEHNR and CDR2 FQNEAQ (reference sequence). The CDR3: CASSKDGNQPQQYF. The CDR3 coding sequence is TGTGCCAGCAGCAAGGACGGAAATCAGCCCCAGCAGTACTTC.

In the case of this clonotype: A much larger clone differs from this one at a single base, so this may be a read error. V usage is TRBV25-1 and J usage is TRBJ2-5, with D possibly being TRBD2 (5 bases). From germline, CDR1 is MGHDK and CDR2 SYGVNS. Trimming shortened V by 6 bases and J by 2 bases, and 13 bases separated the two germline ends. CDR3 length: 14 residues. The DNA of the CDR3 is TGTGCCAGCAGAGGAGGTGGGGAGCAAGAGACCCAGTACTTC. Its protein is CASRGGGEQETQYF.

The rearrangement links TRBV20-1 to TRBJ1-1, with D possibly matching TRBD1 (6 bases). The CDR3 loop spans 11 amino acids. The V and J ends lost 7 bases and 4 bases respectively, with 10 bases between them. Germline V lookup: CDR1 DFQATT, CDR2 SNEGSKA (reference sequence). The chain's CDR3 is CSVGQFTEAFF. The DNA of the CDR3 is TGCAGTGTAGGACAGTTCACTGAAGCTTTCTTT.

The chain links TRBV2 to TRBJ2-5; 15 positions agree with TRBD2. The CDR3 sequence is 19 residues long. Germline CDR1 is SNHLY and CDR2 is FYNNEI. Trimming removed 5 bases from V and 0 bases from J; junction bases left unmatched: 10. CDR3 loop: CASSTDRTSGGGYQETQYF. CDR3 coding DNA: TGTGCCAGCAGTACGGATAGGACTAGCGGGGGGGGGTACCAAGAGACCCAGTACTTC.

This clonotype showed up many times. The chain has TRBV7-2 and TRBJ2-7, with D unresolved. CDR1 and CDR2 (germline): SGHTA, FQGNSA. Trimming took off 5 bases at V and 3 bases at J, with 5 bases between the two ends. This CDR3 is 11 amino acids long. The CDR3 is CASSTHYEQYF. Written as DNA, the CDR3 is TGTGCCAGCAGCACCCACTACGAGCAGTACTTC.